These 15 T cell receptor beta chains were sequenced from one sample in a study of radiotherapy plus CTLA-4 blockade in lung cancer (dated by TCRdb to the late 2010s). The method behind the library was the immunoSEQ multiplex PCR assay. TCRdb limited this immuneACCESS table to in-frame rearrangements with V and J called. A share of clones is missing; checked studies link under half to unresolved V genes, and the rest is unexplained. The table for this sample lists about 91,000 clones; less than 80% of them were counted only once. The leading ten clones occupy over 11% of the sample. Specimen: peripheral blood, collected from a patient treated with radiotherapy plus ipilimumab. These receptors were collected from a human donor with non-small cell lung cancer that progressed on radiotherapy plus ipilimumab.

The J gene is TRBJ2-5, the V gene TRBV5-6, with 7 bases that match TRBD2. V shed 6 bases and J 5 bases; nucleotides not matched to a gene: 4. CDR1 is SGHDT and CDR2 is YYEEEE in the germline V gene. The CDR3 contains 12 residues. CDR3 in amino acids: CASTAGGETQYF. CDR3 bases: TGTGCCAGCACCGCCGGGGGGGAGACCCAGTACTTC.

V gene TRBV5-4 combines with J gene TRBJ2-5, with TRBD2 matching 9 bases. The trim removed 4 bases at V and 2 bases at J, leaving 12 bases unmatched. The germline V gene has CDR1 SGHNT and CDR2 YYREEE (reference sequence). This CDR3 is 17 amino acids long. CDR3 in amino acids: CASSRGREGPPQETQYF. The CDR3 region has the DNA TGTGCCAGCAGCCGGGGGCGGGAGGGGCCCCCGCAAGAGACCCAGTACTTC.

This chain links TRBV5-5 with TRBJ2-7; TRBD1 agrees at 9 bases. Trimming at V came to 4 bases and at J to 7 bases, leaving 9 bases not matched to a gene. Germline V gene lookup returns CDR1 SGHKS and CDR2 YYEKEE (reference sequence). The CDR3 has 14 residues. The CDR3 DNA sequence: TGTGCCAGCAGCCACGGGACAGGGAACGGAGAGCAGTACTTC. Translated: CASSHGTGNGEQYF.

The CDR3 region is CASRRQGVNTEAFF. In DNA, the CDR3 is TGTGCCAGCAGACGACAGGGAGTTAACACTGAAGCTTTCTTT. This chain connects TRBV6-5 to TRBJ1-1; 7 nucleotides agree with TRBD1. J lost 2 bases, V lost 6 bases, and 6 bases had no gene match. Germline values: CDR1 MNHEY, CDR2 SVGAGI. The CDR3 is made up of 14 amino acids.

This chain connects TRBV30 to TRBJ2-3; TRBD2 agrees at 12 bases. The V gene end was trimmed by 4 bases and the J gene end by 5 bases; junction bases not matched to a gene: 7. Germline lookup yields CDR1 GTSNPN and CDR2 SVGIG (reference sequence). The length of the CDR3 is 15 residues. The CDR3 DNA sequence: TGTGCCTGGAATCCTAGCGGGGGGGCCGTAGATACGCAGTATTTT. It is translated as CAWNPSGGAVDTQYF.

The gene calls are TRBV27 and TRBJ2-7, with 10 bases aligning to TRBD2. After removal of 6 bases from V and 4 bases from J, the junction contained 6 bases not matched to a gene. The germline gives CDR1 MNHEY, CDR2 SMNVEV (reference sequence). This CDR3 comprises 14 residues. CDR3 protein: CASRGRTSGYEQYF. CDR3 sequence (DNA): TGTGCCAGCAGGGGCAGGACTAGCGGATACGAGCAGTACTTC.

The rearrangement links TRBV7-9 to TRBJ2-7; no firm D call. The CDR3 contains 12 residues. The ends were cut back, 4 bases at V and 10 bases at J, with 14 bases in the middle. The germline gives CDR1 SEHNR, CDR2 FQNEAQ (reference sequence). CDR3 residues: CASSSFGQPQYF. CDR3 bases: TGTGCCAGCAGCTCGTTCGGGCAGCCCCAGTACTTC.

This clone was observed once. The rearrangement links TRBV19 to TRBJ2-3, with D possibly TRBD1 on 6 matching bases. V dropped 11 bases and J dropped 4 bases, with 16 bases sitting between them. Germline V gene data show CDR1 as LNHDA and CDR2 as SQIVND (reference sequence). CDR3 length equals 13 residues. CDR3 amino acids: CAASGVMADTQYF. In DNA form, the CDR3 reads TGTGCCGCATCAGGGGTGATGGCAGATACGCAGTATTTT. The entire variable domain, with the rest obtained from reference TRBV19 and TRBJ2-3, is as follows: DGGITQSPKYLFRKEGQNVTLSCEQNLNHDAMYWYRQDPGQGLRLIYYSQIVNDFQKGDIAEGYSVSREKKESFPLTVTSAQKNPTAFYLCAASGVMADTQYFGPGTRLTVL.

The chain is built from TRBV9 and TRBJ1-2; D possibly corresponds to TRBD1 (6 bases). V dropped 3 bases and J dropped 6 bases, with 15 bases sitting between them. This CDR3 contains 14 residues. Per the germline V gene, CDR1 is SGDLS and CDR2 is YYNGEE. The CDR3, as DNA: TGTGCCAGCAGCGGCCCCGGGACATTGAATGGCTACACCTTC. Its translation is CASSGPGTLNGYTF.

The chain links TRBV27 to TRBJ2-1; tentative D call: TRBD2 (5 bases). Trimming stripped 4 bases from V and 6 bases from J, with 13 bases between. The germline V gene has CDR1 MNHEY and CDR2 SMNVEV (reference sequence). The CDR3 sequence is 14 residues long. The CDR3 region has the DNA TGTGCCAGCAGTTACACTAGTATCTTCAATGAGCAGTTCTTC. This codes for CASSYTSIFNEQFF.

The chain recombines TRBV28 with TRBJ2-4; D is undetermined. Germline assignment: CDR1 MDHEN and CDR2 SYDVKM. The V gene lost 5 bases and the J gene lost 0 bases, with 14 bases spanning the gap. CDR3 length: 16 residues. The CDR3 DNA reads TGTGCCAGCAGTCGGTCGGATACTTTAGCCAAAAACATTCAGTACTTC. Protein sequence: CASSRSDTLAKNIQYF.

The chain combines TRBV27 with TRBJ2-1, with a possible D match to TRBD1 (6 bases). The CDR3 totals 15 residues. V lost 2 bases, J lost 3 bases, and 11 bases lay in between. Germline CDR1 MNHEY, CDR2 SMNVEV (reference sequence). Written as DNA, the CDR3 is TGTGCCAGCAGTTTAGAACTAGGGGGCTACAATGAGCAGTTCTTC. Translating gives CASSLELGGYNEQFF.

J is TRBJ1-1 and V is TRBV29-1; D ambiguous. V lost 0 bases, J lost 8 bases, and 7 bases lay in between. This CDR3 region has 11 residues. Germline V gene data show CDR1 as SQVTM and CDR2 as ANQGSEA. The chain's CDR3 is CSVEDLGEAFF. CDR3 nucleotide sequence: TGCAGCGTTGAAGATCTGGGGGAAGCTTTCTTT.

The chain links TRBV27 to TRBJ2-7; D gene uncertain. Germline V gene data show CDR1 as MNHEY and CDR2 as SMNVEV (reference sequence). V shed 3 bases and J shed 3 bases, with 9 bases lying between them. This CDR3 comprises 13 residues. CDR3 region: CASSFLMGYEQYF. CDR3 nucleotide sequence: TGTGCCAGCAGTTTTCTCATGGGCTACGAGCAGTACTTC.

In DNA, the CDR3 is TGTGCCAGCAGGCCGGGTGGGACGACAAACTATGGCTACACCTTC. This sequence encodes CASRPGGTTNYGYTF. The gene calls are TRBV6-5 and TRBJ1-2; tentatively, D is TRBD1 (5 bases). The germline CDR1 and CDR2 sequences are MNHEY and SVGAGI. This CDR3 contains 15 residues. The ends were cut back, 6 bases at V and 2 bases at J, with 16 bases in the middle.